The present entry profiles one T cell receptor (beta chain) with its context. This sample is part of a study of OX40 agonist ivuxolimab in advanced cancers. Assay used: immunoSEQ multiplex PCR; TCRdb lists only in-frame clones, some missing. The profile covers about 38,000 clones, with 70% to 90% appearing a single time and approximately 45% taken by the ten largest. Germline values: CDR1 LNHDA, CDR2 SQIVND (reference sequence). V lost 3 bases and J 6 bases, leaving 11 bases between the germline ends. This CDR3 has 13 residues. The clonotype was recovered from an adult with an advanced solid tumor such as melanoma, head and neck, liver or kidney cancer. The genes are TRBV19 and TRBJ1-2; the D gene is possibly TRBD1 (5 bases). The sequences come from CD4+ or CD8+ T cells sorted from blood, collected in a trial of the OX40 agonist ivuxolimab. The CDR3 nucleotides are TGTGCCAGTAGTATTGGAGGGGCAGATGGCTACACCTTC. Protein sequence: CASSIGGADGYTF.